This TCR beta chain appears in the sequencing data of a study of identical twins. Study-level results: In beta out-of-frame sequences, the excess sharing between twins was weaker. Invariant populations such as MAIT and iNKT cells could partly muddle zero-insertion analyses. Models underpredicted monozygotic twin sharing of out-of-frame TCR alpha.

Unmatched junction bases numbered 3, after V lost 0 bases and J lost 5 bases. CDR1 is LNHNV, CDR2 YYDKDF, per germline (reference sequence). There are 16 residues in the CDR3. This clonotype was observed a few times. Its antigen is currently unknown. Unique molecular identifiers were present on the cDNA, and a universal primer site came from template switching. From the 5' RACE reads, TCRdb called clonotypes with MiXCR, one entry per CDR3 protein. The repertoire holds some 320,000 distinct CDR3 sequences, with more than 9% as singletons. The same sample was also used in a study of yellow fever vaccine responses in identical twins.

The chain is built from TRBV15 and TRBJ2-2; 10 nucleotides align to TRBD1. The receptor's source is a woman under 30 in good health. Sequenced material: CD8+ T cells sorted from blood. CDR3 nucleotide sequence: TGTGCCACCAGCAGAGAAGGGACAGGGGATACCGGGGAGCTGTTTTTT. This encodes CATSREGTGDTGELFF.